The entry below gives a single T cell receptor beta chain sequence along with its context. This clonotype was observed at least ten times. Which antigen it targets is not known. No base-level quality is on record; no much larger clone is a single base apart. This sample is part of a study of early T cells in non-severe SARS-CoV-2 infection listed by TCRdb under 2021. Describing the broader study: Because TCR sequencing was done on bulk RNA from unsorted whole blood, the alpha and beta chains could not be paired. What the research found in general, with its limitations: Matching against VDJdb was skewed toward anti-spike CD8 responses, likely underestimated virus-specific expansions, and missed private and CD4 specificities.

Libraries came from 5' RACE. The instrument was a NextSeq 500. The TCR library protocol attached unique molecular identifiers to individual cDNA molecules to correct for sequencing error and PCR bias. TCR alpha and beta chains were both sequenced, and the abundances of alpha and beta sequences in each sample were closely correlated with each other. The paper's data handling went like this. Decombinator V4 was used to perform V gene, J gene and CDR3 annotation of TCR sequences. TCRs were defined as expanded if a significant change between any two time points was detected under a Poisson model with p below 0.0001. TCR abundances were normalised to the total number of TCRs sequenced in each sample and reported as counts per million. MAIT TCRs were defined by TRAV1-2 paired with TRAJ12, TRAJ20 or TRAJ33, and iNKT TCRs by TRAV10 paired with TRAJ18. VDJdb, accessed 1 November 2021, was searched for CMV, EBV and SARS-CoV-2 annotated TCRs, with TCRs annotated for multiple antigens excluded. The public sequencing data were trimmed at Q25 with fastp and processed into clonotypes with MiXCR by TCRdb, which kept only in-frame beta chains. Every entry covers one CDR3 protein and lists the most common genes and DNA from its rows. These V and J calls rely on TCRdb rather than the paper's analysis. The sample table records approximately 77,000 distinct CDR3 sequences; 15% of these occur just once. Around 12% of the sample belongs to the ten largest clones.

Via the germline V gene (reference sequence), CDR1 is DFQATT and CDR2 SNEGSKA. Reading from cysteine to phenylalanine, the CDR3 counts 14 amino acids. The kept DNA is CDR3 alone, 42 bases in frame from the first base. V lost 0 bases and J lost 3 bases, and the count of bases not matched to a germline gene is 5. This was a case-control study nested in a cohort of healthcare workers in London, UK, who had nasopharyngeal swab PCR tests and blood samples taken every week. Between 23 and 31 March 2020, the week of the UK lockdown, healthcare workers were enrolled and then followed up weekly for as long as 16 weeks.

The source material was whole blood. This chain joins TRBV20-1 to TRBJ2-7; TRBD1 aligns with 7 central bases. This TCR was sampled from an adult who was a healthcare worker with PCR-confirmed SARS-CoV-2 infection or an uninfected control (not recorded which). The CDR3: CSARDRDRVYEQYF. Read as DNA, the sequence is TGCAGTGCTAGAGATCGGGACAGAGTCTACGAGCAGTACTTC.